Sequencing of this T cell receptor (beta chain) was carried out in a study of human T cells and chemical hapten exposure. The V and J ends lost 7 bases and 9 bases, in that order; junction bases with no gene match: 11. Germline V gene data show CDR1 as SQVTM and CDR2 as ANQGSEA. The CDR3 extends over 13 amino acids. TCRdb reanalysed the RACE reads using MiXCR and keeps one entry per CDR3 protein. The sample shows about 52,000 distinct CDR3 sequences, approximately 9.9% of them seen only once. This clonotype was counted only a few times. Regarding time point: patch test 3, about 24 weeks after DPC sensitization. Treatment defined: therapeutic diphenylcyclopropenone sensitization with weekly scalp DPC.

The specimen comprised whole blood, sampled in connection with sensitization to the hapten diphenylcyclopropenone (DPC). The V and J genes are TRBV29-1 and TRBJ2-1; 8 nucleotides agree with TRBD1. The TCR sequence derives from a woman aged 40 to 50 with alopecia areata. Some clones in this sample may be carry-over from other donors' samples. The CDR3 is CSGESGQGFEQFF. CDR3 DNA: TGCAGCGGGGAGTCAGGACAGGGATTTGAGCAGTTCTTC.